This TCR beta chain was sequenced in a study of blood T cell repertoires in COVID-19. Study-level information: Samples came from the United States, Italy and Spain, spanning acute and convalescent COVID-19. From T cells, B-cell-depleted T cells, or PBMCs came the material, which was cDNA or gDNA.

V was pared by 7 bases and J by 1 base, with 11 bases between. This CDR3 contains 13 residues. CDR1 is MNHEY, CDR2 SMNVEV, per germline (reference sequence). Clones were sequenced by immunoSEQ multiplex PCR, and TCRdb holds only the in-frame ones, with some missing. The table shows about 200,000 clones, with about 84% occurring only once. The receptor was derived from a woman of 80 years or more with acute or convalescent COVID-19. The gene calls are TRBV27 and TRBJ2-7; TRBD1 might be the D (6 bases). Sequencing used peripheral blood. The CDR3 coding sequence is TGTGCCAGCACGAAAGGGGGTTCCTACGAGCAGTACTTC. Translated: CASTKGGSYEQYF.